This T cell receptor (beta chain) was sequenced for a study of T cell repertoires in cytomegalovirus infection. Study-level findings and limits: People with CMV and the relevant HLA were identified by cumulative public TCR beta family frequency.

Germline V gene lookup returns CDR1 SGHTA and CDR2 FQGNSA. V trimming: 5 bases; J trimming: 0 bases; junction bases outside the gene matches: 6. This CDR3 has 15 residues. As regards this clonotype: The target antigen is unknown.

Each CDR3 protein gets one entry after TCRdb re-called the reads with MiXCR. The table records about 770,000 distinct CDR3 sequences, around 29% of them present only once. This sequence joins TRBV7-2 and TRBJ1-1, with 7 bases lining up with TRBD1. The sample here was cultured CD8+ T cells from PBMCs, taken from culture after CMV antigen stimulation. The sequence derives from a human donor in good health (CMV status not recorded). Some clones in this sample may be carry-over from other donors' samples. Here the CDR3 reads CASSMYRGLNTEAFF. Written as DNA, the CDR3 is TGTGCCAGCAGCATGTACAGGGGTTTGAACACTGAAGCTTTCTTT.